The T cell receptor beta chain under discussion was sequenced for a study of blood T cell repertoires in COVID-19. Study summary: Some COVID-19 samples were acute and others convalescent; all came from the United States, Italy and Spain. The analysed material was cDNA or gDNA that came from T cells, B-cell-depleted T cells, or PBMCs.

The authors' processing: From reference gene primer amplification, estimates of nucleated cell counts were derived. The protocol was immunoSEQ multiplex PCR, while the TCRdb copy is restricted to in-frame clones and leaves out a portion. V and J calls and clone size follow that table, whereas D and trimming were derived from the DNA. The repertoire holds some 170,000 clones, 60% to 80% seen once, with roughly 2.8% in the top ten. The CDR3 spans 15 residues. V lost 0 bases and J lost 8; bases outside the gene matches: 8. Germline V gene data show CDR1 as SGDLS and CDR2 as YYNGEE. This chain links TRBV9 with TRBJ2-1, with 7 positions matching TRBD1. The sample comprised peripheral blood. This receptor was identified in a man aged 65 to 85 with acute or convalescent COVID-19. The CDR3 DNA is TGTGCCAGCAGCGTAGGGGGTACAGGGGATTATGAGCAGTTCTTC. This codes for CASSVGGTGDYEQFF.